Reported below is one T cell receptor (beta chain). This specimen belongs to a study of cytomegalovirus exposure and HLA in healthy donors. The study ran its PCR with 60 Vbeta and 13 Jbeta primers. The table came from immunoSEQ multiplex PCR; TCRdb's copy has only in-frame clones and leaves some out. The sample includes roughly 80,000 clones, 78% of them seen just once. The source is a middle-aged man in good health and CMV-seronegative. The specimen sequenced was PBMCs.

The CDR3 DNA follows: TGTGCCAGCAGCGCCTTGACAGGTGGCACTGAAGCTTTCTTT. It specifies CASSALTGGTEAFF. This chain uses TRBV9 with TRBJ1-1, with a tentative D call TRBD1 (6 bases). The germline V gene has CDR1 SGDLS and CDR2 YYNGEE. The CDR3 extends over 14 amino acids. Trimming shortened V by 3 bases and J by 4 bases, and 13 bases separated the two germline ends.